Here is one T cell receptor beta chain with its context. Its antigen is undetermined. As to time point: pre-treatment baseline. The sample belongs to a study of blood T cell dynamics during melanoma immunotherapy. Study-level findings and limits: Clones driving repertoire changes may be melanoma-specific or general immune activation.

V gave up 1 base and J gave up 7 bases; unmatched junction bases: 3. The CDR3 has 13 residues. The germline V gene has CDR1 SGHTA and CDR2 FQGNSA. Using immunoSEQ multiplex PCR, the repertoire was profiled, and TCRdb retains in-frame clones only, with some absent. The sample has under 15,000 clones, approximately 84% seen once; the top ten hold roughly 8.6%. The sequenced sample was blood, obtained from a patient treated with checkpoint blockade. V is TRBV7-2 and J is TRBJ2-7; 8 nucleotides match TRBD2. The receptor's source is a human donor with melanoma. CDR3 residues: CASSLDERGEQYF. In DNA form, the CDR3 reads TGTGCCAGCAGCTTAGATGAGCGGGGGGAGCAGTACTTC.